This entry is about one TCR beta chain. This sample stems from a study of blood T cell repertoires in COVID-19. Method: immunoSEQ multiplex PCR; TCRdb's copy keeps in-frame clones and lacks some. The sample includes 150,000 to 200,000 clones, approximately 87% of them seen just once. This CDR3 has 14 amino acids. Germline-derived CDR1 and CDR2 are LNHDA and SQIVND (reference sequence). The ends lost 6 bases at V and 5 bases at J; junction bases unmatched: 1. The V and J genes are TRBV19 and TRBJ1-6; TRBD1 matches at 10 bases. Sample: PBMCs or T cells enriched from blood (not recorded which). This clonotype was sampled from a woman in her fifties or sixties who had recovered from COVID-19. CDR3 coding DNA: TGTGCCAGTAGCGGACAGGGGGATAATTCACCCCTCCACTTT. Encoded protein: CASSGQGDNSPLHF.